This record looks at one T cell receptor beta chain sequence and its context. Its antigen remains unidentified. Likely unrecorded immune exposures existed in these nominally healthy donors. With 60 Vbeta and 13 Jbeta primers, the PCR was carried out. TCRdb's table, derived via immunoSEQ multiplex PCR, lists solely in-frame clones and lacks some. The table has over 150,000 clones, roughly 75% seen once. The entry originates in a study of cytomegalovirus exposure and HLA in healthy donors. Regarding the study as a whole: One cluster of highly shared sequence variants probably arose as a sequencing artifact.

The receptor's source is a man aged 25 to 45 in good health and CMV-seropositive. The sample taken for sequencing was PBMCs.

The CDR3 reads CSVIRSGRGAYEQYF. CDR3 coding DNA: TGCAGCGTCATACGTAGCGGGAGGGGTGCCTACGAGCAGTACTTC. The chain joins TRBV29-1 to TRBJ2-7; 11 positions match TRBD2. In germline, CDR1 is SQVTM, CDR2 ANQGSEA. The CDR3 spans 15 residues. Trimming cost V 6 bases and J 2 bases; bases outside gene matches: 9.